One TCR beta chain is described in this entry. The data stem from a study of control samples from healthy donors and cancer patients. The V segment lost 7 bases and the J segment 10 bases; nucleotides outside the gene matches: 13. The length of the CDR3 is 15 residues. Germline V CDR1 and CDR2: SNHLY, FYNNEI. Sequencing was performed with immunoSEQ multiplex PCR; in TCRdb, only in-frame clones are kept and a portion is missing. Of about 170,000 clones detected, about 90% appear once; the ten largest clones hold around 12%. The sequence was obtained from a young man in good health. Sequencing was carried out using blood. The chain combines TRBV2 with TRBJ2-1; 10 bases agree with TRBD2. For the CDR3, the DNA is TGTGCCAGCAACCCGACGAGCGGGGGGGGTCCAGAGCAGTTCTTC. Translation gives CASNPTSGGGPEQFF.